This TCR beta chain came from a study of beta chain features in type 1 diabetes. Study-wide results and caveats: Within patients, naive, central memory and Treg TCRB repertoires seemed more similar than within healthy donors. Reduced insertions and increased deletions marked VDJ junctions in type 1 diabetes patients. Any PCR bias toward short templates would affect both groups alike. Among all four CD4+ subsets, Type 1 diabetes patients had TCRB CDR3s that were moderately but significantly shorter.

In this sample, this clone turned up a few times. Its target is unknown. The study reverse transcribed the entire isolated RNA, so it sequenced expressed TCRB transcripts. Assay used: immunoSEQ multiplex PCR; TCRdb lists only in-frame clones, some missing. Counted here are about 150,000 clones, about 10% occurring once; the ten biggest clones make up roughly 0.72%. Sort purity for all populations was recorded as exceeding 98%. This CDR3 region has 13 residues. V shed 6 bases and J 8 bases; nucleotides not matched to a gene: 6. The germline CDR1 and CDR2 sequences are ENHRY and SYGVKD. This clonotype was sampled from a woman aged 25 to 39 with type 1 diabetes. The J gene is TRBJ2-1, the V gene TRBV10-3; 8 positions agree with TRBD1. The source material was central memory CD4+ T cells from blood. CDR3 nucleotides: TGTGCCATCAGGGGGACAGGTTTCGATGAGCAGTTCTTC. This encodes CAIRGTGFDEQFF.